This TCR beta chain was captured in a study of regulatory T cells in long-lasting Graves disease. The study, taken as a whole, reports: Persistent disease was associated with favored TRBV28 usage and with favored use of TRBJ1-2 and TRBJ2-5.

This clonotype came up many times. As yet, its antigen is unknown. The authors built TCR beta libraries using iRepertoire HTBI primers and Arm-PCR of CDR3 regions. TCRdb called the multiplex PCR reads again in MiXCR, with one record for every CDR3 protein. The repertoire consists of 400,000 to 550,000 distinct CDR3 sequences, with around 15% occurring once and the leading ten covering about 23%. Indicated time point: newly diagnosed GD, antithyroid drugs for less than 3 months. PBMC RNA served as the TCR library source. Trimming cost V 4 bases and J 2 bases, with 6 bases left between them. Germline CDR1 reads SNHLY; CDR2 reads FYNNEI. The CDR3 runs 13 residues. This same sample was also taken into another study, of T cells in Graves' hyperthyroidism and ophthalmopathy. According to that study: Progression to ophthalmopathy was predicted a median of approximately seven months early.

The sample here was peripheral blood mononuclear cells (PBMCs), taken at new diagnosis, from a patient treated with antithyroid drugs. The genes are TRBV2 and TRBJ2-1; D possibly corresponds to TRBD2 (5 bases). The sequence was obtained from a young woman with Graves disease. As DNA, the CDR3 is TGTGCCAGCAGTGGGGAGACCTACAATGAGCAGTTCTTC. It codes for CASSGETYNEQFF.